The 7 T cell receptor beta chains reported below all come from one sample, sequenced in a study of cytomegalovirus exposure and HLA in healthy donors. Amplification used 60 Vbeta primers and 13 Jbeta primers. Sequenced by immunoSEQ multiplex PCR; TCRdb stores in-frame clones only, minus some. The table records some 98,000 clones, roughly four fifths of them present only once. The sequencing sample was made of PBMCs. These receptors were obtained from a female donor in good health and CMV-seronegative.

This chain joins TRBV6-6 and TRBJ1-2; a possible D gene is TRBD1 (6 bases). Germline CDR1 reads MNHNY; CDR2 reads SVGAGI (reference sequence). With 7 bases removed from V and 6 bases from J, the gap between germline ends came to 12 bases. CDR3 size: 12 residues. CDR3 region: CASNEDSNGYTF. CDR3 in DNA: TGTGCCAGCAACGAGGACAGTAATGGCTACACCTTC.

This chain connects TRBV28 to TRBJ2-1; TRBD2 is a possible D gene (5 bases). CDR3 size: 14 residues. Trimming removed 5 bases at V and 6 bases at J, with 14 bases between. Germline CDR1 reads MDHEN; CDR2 reads SYDVKM. CDR3 coding DNA: TGTGCCAGCAGTCCCCGGGAAGGCCCCAATGAGCAGTTCTTC. This codes for CASSPREGPNEQFF.

By share, this clone ranks as medium-sized. This sequence joins TRBV28 and TRBJ1-2; no reliable D call. Germline CDR1 reads MDHEN; CDR2 reads SYDVKM. V shed 6 bases and J shed 6 bases, with 8 bases lying between them. The CDR3 is made up of 11 amino acids. CDR3 residues: CASRRGDGYTF. The CDR3 nucleotides are TGTGCCAGCAGGCGGGGTGATGGCTACACCTTC.

This chain joins TRBV7-3 and TRBJ1-1; 12 nucleotides line up with TRBD1. The germline V gene has CDR1 SGHTA and CDR2 FQGTGA. V dropped 5 bases and J dropped 4; count of bases not matched to a gene: 11. The CDR3 extends over 17 amino acids. The DNA of the CDR3 is TGTGCCAGCAGCCCGACAGGGACAGGGGGCTGGGGCACTGAAGCTTTCTTT. This encodes CASSPTGTGGWGTEAFF.

This chain joins TRBV4-3 and TRBJ2-2; D perhaps matches TRBD1 (6 bases). The CDR3 contains 18 residues. Per germline, CDR1 LGHNA and CDR2 YSLEER. V was clipped by 2 bases and J by 0 bases, with 16 bases between them. For the CDR3, the DNA is TGCGCCAGCAGCCAACGGACAGCGCGAATCCCGAACACCGGGGAGCTGTTTTTT. Protein: CASSQRTARIPNTGELFF.

V gene TRBV7-9 combines with J gene TRBJ2-7, with TRBD2 matching 14 bases. Unmatched junction bases numbered 7, after V lost 5 bases and J lost 4 bases. The length of the CDR3 is 16 residues. CDR1 and CDR2 from the germline V gene are SEHNR and FQNEAQ (reference sequence). Here the CDR3 reads CASSRPGLAGGYEQYF. The CDR3 DNA reads TGTGCCAGCAGCCGTCCTGGACTAGCGGGGGGATACGAGCAGTACTTC.

This chain links TRBV9 with TRBJ1-2; tentatively, D is TRBD1 (5 bases). Germline V lookup: CDR1 SGDLS, CDR2 YYNGEE. V lost 3 bases and J 7 bases, leaving 16 bases between the germline ends. The CDR3 sequence is 14 residues long. CDR3: CASSARDGTFGYTF. In nucleotides, the CDR3 is TGTGCCAGCAGCGCGCGGGACGGGACCTTTGGCTACACCTTC.